The 14 T cell receptor beta chains below come from one sample, sequenced in a study of OX40 agonist ivuxolimab in advanced cancers. Only in-frame clones appear in the TCRdb table, and some are missing; sequencing was by immunoSEQ multiplex PCR. The table lists over 55,000 clones, roughly nine tenths of them singletons. This specimen consisted of CD4+ or CD8+ T cells sorted from blood, obtained in a trial of the OX40 agonist ivuxolimab. The receptors stem from an adult with an advanced solid tumor such as melanoma, head and neck, liver or kidney cancer.

The chain employs TRBV10-3 and TRBJ1-2, with 8 bases that match TRBD1. The V segment lost 4 bases and the J segment 4 bases; nucleotides outside the gene matches: 5. The V gene's germline CDR1 is ENHRY and CDR2 SYGVKD. The CDR3 loop spans 14 amino acids. The CDR3 nucleotides read TGTGCCATCAGTGCAGGGGGCGAAATCTATGGCTACACCTTC. This sequence encodes CAISAGGEIYGYTF.

The V and J genes are TRBV6-1 and TRBJ2-1; TRBD2 aligns across 10 bases. CDR1 is MNHNS, CDR2 SASEGT, per germline. CDR3 length: 14 residues. Germline trimming cut 4 bases from V and 12 bases from J; bases unmatched to any gene: 9. The CDR3 DNA follows: TGTGCCAGCAGTGTTGAGCGGGGGGGCCTAAGGCAGTTCTTC. Its translation: CASSVERGGLRQFF.

The J gene is TRBJ2-7, the V gene TRBV5-1, with D unresolved. This CDR3 has 12 residues. Germline assignment: CDR1 SGHRS and CDR2 YFSETQ. The V end was cut by 0 bases, the J end by 3 bases, with 4 bases between. CDR3 nucleotide sequence: TGCGCCAGCAGCTTGGTGGGCTACGAGCAGTACTTC. Protein: CASSLVGYEQYF.

Only one count was recorded for this clone. This chain uses TRBV6-6 with TRBJ1-1; D is undetermined. This CDR3 has 13 amino acids. V gave up 8 bases and J gave up 3 bases, with 13 bases separating them. Germline CDR1 MNHNY, CDR2 SVGAGI (reference sequence). This CDR3 reads CASRNPGYTEAFF. CDR3 DNA sequence: TGTGCCAGCCGCAACCCGGGTTACACTGAAGCTTTCTTT.

This clone was recorded only once. The chain combines TRBV10-3 with TRBJ2-2; no clear D gene. Germline V gene lookup returns CDR1 ENHRY and CDR2 SYGVKD. V dropped 11 bases and J dropped 1 base, with 17 bases sitting between them. The CDR3 is 15 residues long. CDR3 DNA: TGTGCCGTCCGCAGTCGGTCACTGAACACCGGGGAGCTGTTTTTT. Amino acid sequence: CAVRSRSLNTGELFF.

CDR3 nucleotide sequence: TGTGCCAGCAGTTTACAGGGGGTTTATAGCAATCAGCCCCAGCATTTT. Translation: CASSLQGVYSNQPQHF. V gene TRBV28 combines with J gene TRBJ1-5; 7 positions agree with TRBD1. The junction had 4 bases not matched to a gene; V was cut back by 2 bases and J by 0 bases. The germline CDR1 and CDR2 sequences are MDHEN and SYDVKM. The CDR3 runs to 16 residues.

The CDR3 region has the DNA TGTGCCAGCAGCACGCTCCGGGGGCCCCCCTACGAGCAGTACTTC. Encoded protein: CASSTLRGPPYEQYF. The rearrangement joins TRBV7-8 to TRBJ2-7; D possibly uses TRBD1 or TRBD2 (6 bases each). Per germline, CDR1 SGHVS and CDR2 FQNEAQ. Trimming removed 5 bases from V and 2 bases from J, with 16 bases in between. The CDR3 covers 15 residues.

This clone showed up just a few times. The V gene is TRBV27, the J gene TRBJ1-6; no clear D. The CDR3 is 16 amino acids. The germline V gene encodes CDR1 MNHEY and CDR2 SMNVEV (reference sequence). V lost 4 bases and J 0 bases, leaving 10 bases between the germline ends. The CDR3 DNA reads as TGTGCCAGCAGTTCAGACCCGAGCTCCTATAATTCACCCCTCCACTTT. Amino acids: CASSSDPSSYNSPLHF.

V and J are TRBV5-1 and TRBJ2-7; TRBD2 matches 13 bases. The CDR3 has 18 amino acids. The trim removed 0 bases at V and 0 bases at J, leaving 6 bases unmatched. The germline V gene has CDR1 SGHRS and CDR2 YFSETQ. The CDR3 DNA sequence: TGCGCCAGCAGCTTGGGGACTAGCGGGAGATCAGGCTCCTACGAGCAGTACTTC. Translating it yields CASSLGTSGRSGSYEQYF.

The chain links TRBV10-2 to TRBJ2-7; D is undetermined. V was shortened by 8 bases and J by 4 bases, with 9 bases between the two germline ends. The CDR3 loop spans 11 amino acids. Germline lookup yields CDR1 WSHSY and CDR2 SAAADI. The CDR3 region is CASGPTYEQYF. The DNA of the CDR3 is TGCGCCAGCGGCCCGACTTACGAGCAGTACTTC.

The J gene is TRBJ1-1, the V gene TRBV9; D gene uncertain. The CDR3 is made up of 13 amino acids. Between the trimmed V and J ends, which lost 0 bases and 0 bases, there was a span of 3 bases. The germline CDR1 and CDR2 sequences are SGDLS and YYNGEE. The CDR3 DNA reads TGTGCCAGCAGCGTAGTTATGAACACTGAAGCTTTCTTT. Protein: CASSVVMNTEAFF.

The genes are TRBV28 and TRBJ2-5, with unresolved D. Germline V gene sequence: CDR1 MDHEN, CDR2 SYDVKM. This CDR3 is 14 amino acids long. V lost 5 bases and J 5 bases, leaving 15 bases between the germline ends. The CDR3 here is CASSPGRIWETQYF. DNA for the CDR3: TGTGCCAGCAGTCCCGGTAGGATTTGGGAGACCCAGTACTTC. The complete variable domain, with remaining parts taken from reference TRBV28 and TRBJ2-5, reads DVKVTQSSRYLVKRTGEKVFLECVQDMDHENMFWYRQDPGLGLRLIYFSYDVKMKEKGDIPEGYSVSREKKERFSLILESASTNQTSMYLCASSPGRIWETQYFGPGTRLLVL.

The chain is built from TRBV19 and TRBJ1-3, with a tentative D call TRBD1 (6 bases). The CDR3 spans 15 residues. V lost 5 bases and J 0 bases, leaving 11 bases between the germline ends. Germline V lookup: CDR1 LNHDA, CDR2 SQIVND (reference sequence). This CDR3 reads CASSPDRISGNTIYF. CDR3 nucleotide sequence: TGTGCCAGTAGTCCTGACAGGATCTCTGGAAACACCATATATTTT. The full variable domain, in which reference TRBV19 and TRBJ1-3 provide the parts outside the CDR3, is DGGITQSPKYLFRKEGQNVTLSCEQNLNHDAMYWYRQDPGQGLRLIYYSQIVNDFQKGDIAEGYSVSREKKESFPLTVTSAQKNPTAFYLCASSPDRISGNTIYFGEGSWLTVV.

This clone was observed a single time. The rearrangement uses TRBV4-3 and TRBJ2-1; a possible D gene is TRBD1 (6 bases). The V gene lost 3 bases and the J gene lost 5 bases, with 11 bases spanning the gap. Germline V CDR1 and CDR2: LGHNA, YSLEER. CDR3 length: 14 amino acids. The CDR3 bases are TGCGCCAGCAGCCAGAAAGACAGGAACAATGAGCAGTTCTTC. This sequence encodes CASSQKDRNNEQFF.